Listed here are 11 T cell receptor beta chains from one sample, sequenced in a study of blood T cell repertoires in COVID-19. Data came from immunoSEQ multiplex PCR; TCRdb stores just in-frame clones and leaves some out. The table includes a few hundred thousand clones, around 80% detected once. Specimen: peripheral blood. The receptors shown here come from a woman aged 65 to 85 with acute or convalescent COVID-19.

This clone was detected once. This chain uses TRBV11-2 with TRBJ1-1; 8 bases map to TRBD1. CDR3 size: 13 residues. V lost 5 bases, J lost 5 bases, and 4 bases stayed unmatched. Germline CDR1 reads SGHAT; CDR2 reads FQNNGV. CDR3 amino acids: CASSGQGETEAFF. The CDR3 DNA follows: TGTGCCAGCAGCGGACAGGGAGAGACTGAAGCTTTCTTT. Based on the CDR3 plus reference TRBV11-2 and TRBJ1-1, the full variable domain is EAGVAQSPRYKIIEKRQSVAFWCNPISGHATLYWYQQILGQGPKLLIQFQNNGVVDDSQLPKDRFSAERLKGVDSTLKIQPAKLEDSAVYLCASSGQGETEAFFGQGTRLTVV.

In DNA form, the CDR3 reads TGTGCCAGCAGTTCCGCGGGGGAGGCAAACTATGGCTACACCTTC. It specifies CASSSAGEANYGYTF. The J gene is TRBJ1-2, the V gene TRBV5-6; the D gene is possibly TRBD1 (5 bases). Germline values: CDR1 SGHDT, CDR2 YYEEEE. This CDR3 has 15 residues. The V gene lost 5 bases and the J gene lost 2 bases, with 16 bases spanning the gap.

This chain links TRBV7-2 with TRBJ2-4; 12 nucleotides match TRBD1. The CDR3 has 19 residues. Trimming removed 5 bases from V and 4 bases from J; junction bases left unmatched: 15. Per germline, CDR1 SGHTA and CDR2 FQGNSA. Written as DNA, the CDR3 is TGTGCCAGCAGCCCGAAGTCGACGGGACAGGGGGCTGAAAAAAACATTCAGTACTTC. Translated: CASSPKSTGQGAEKNIQYF.

This chain uses TRBV5-1 with TRBJ1-2; 7 bases match TRBD1. The trim removed 4 bases at V and 5 bases at J, leaving 11 bases unmatched. The CDR3 sequence is 15 residues long. The V gene's germline CDR1 is SGHRS and CDR2 YFSETQ. CDR3 DNA: TGCGCCAGCAGCGACCGGGACAGCGGAAGGTATGGCTACACCTTC. Translation gives CASSDRDSGRYGYTF.

V gene TRBV7-2 combines with J gene TRBJ2-2; D possibly corresponds to TRBD1 (6 bases). V shed 6 bases and J shed 1 base, with 12 bases lying between them. The CDR3 has 15 amino acids. Per germline, CDR1 SGHTA and CDR2 FQGNSA. The CDR3 region is CASSRNRENTGELFF. The CDR3 DNA reads as TGTGCCAGCAGTCGGAACAGGGAGAACACCGGGGAGCTGTTTTTT.

The chain uses TRBV6-5 and TRBJ2-3; 8 positions agree with TRBD1. Unmatched junction bases numbered 8, after V lost 7 bases and J lost 5 bases. The germline CDR1 and CDR2 sequences are MNHEY and SVGAGI. CDR3 size: 14 residues. The CDR3 sequence: CASIDRGTQDTQYF. The CDR3 bases are TGTGCCAGCATCGACAGGGGAACTCAAGATACGCAGTATTTT.

CDR3 DNA sequence: TGTGCCTTCTCCGCCGGGAGCAATCAGCCCCAGCATTTT. It is translated as CAFSAGSNQPQHF. This rearrangement joins TRBV30 to TRBJ1-5, with D unclear. This CDR3 spans 13 amino acids. Trimming stripped 7 bases from V and 1 base from J, with 11 bases between. Looked up from germline, CDR1 is GTSNPN and CDR2 is SVGIG (reference sequence). Complete variable domain (other parts from reference TRBV30 and TRBJ1-5): SQTIHQWPATLVQPVGSPLSLECTVEGTSNPNLYWYRQAAGRGLQLLFYSVGIGQISSEVPQNLSASRPQDRQFILSSKKLLLSDSGFYLCAFSAGSNQPQHFGDGTRLSIL.

The V and J genes are TRBV11-2 and TRBJ2-1; 10 bases are shared with TRBD2. CDR1 is SGHAT and CDR2 is FQNNGV in the germline V gene. The CDR3 runs 16 residues. V was pared by 0 bases and J by 4 bases, with 3 bases of the junction left unmatched. In DNA, the CDR3 is TGTGCCAGCAGCTTAGATGATAGCGGGGGGTACAATGAGCAGTTCTTC. Amino acid sequence: CASSLDDSGGYNEQFF. Full variable domain (outside the CDR3, taken from reference TRBV11-2 and TRBJ2-1): EAGVAQSPRYKIIEKRQSVAFWCNPISGHATLYWYQQILGQGPKLLIQFQNNGVVDDSQLPKDRFSAERLKGVDSTLKIQPAKLEDSAVYLCASSLDDSGGYNEQFFGPGTRLTVL.

The chain has TRBV12-3 or TRBV12-4 and TRBJ2-3; tentative D call: TRBD1 (6 bases). Between the trimmed V and J ends, which lost 9 bases and 2 bases, there was a span of 12 bases. This CDR3 has 13 amino acids. CDR3 in DNA: TGTGCCAGTCGCGCAGGGGTCACAGATACGCAGTATTTT. The encoded protein is CASRAGVTDTQYF.

The V gene is TRBV4-2, the J gene TRBJ2-1; D is perhaps TRBD2 (6 bases). CDR1 and CDR2 (germline): LGHNA, YNFKEQ. The CDR3 has 17 residues. Trimming cost V 0 bases and J 0 bases, with 12 bases left between them. The CDR3 here is CASSQEGRGGSYNEQFF. In DNA, the CDR3 is TGTGCCAGCAGCCAAGAAGGGCGGGGTGGCTCCTACAATGAGCAGTTCTTC.

The chain is built from TRBV5-1 and TRBJ2-3; 9 positions match TRBD1. The CDR3 has 15 amino acids. Germline loops: CDR1 SGHRS, CDR2 YFSETQ. V shed 2 bases and J 2 bases; nucleotides not matched to a gene: 3. The CDR3 nucleotides are TGCGCCAGCAGCTTCGGACAGGGGTTCACAGATACGCAGTATTTT. The encoded protein is CASSFGQGFTDTQYF.